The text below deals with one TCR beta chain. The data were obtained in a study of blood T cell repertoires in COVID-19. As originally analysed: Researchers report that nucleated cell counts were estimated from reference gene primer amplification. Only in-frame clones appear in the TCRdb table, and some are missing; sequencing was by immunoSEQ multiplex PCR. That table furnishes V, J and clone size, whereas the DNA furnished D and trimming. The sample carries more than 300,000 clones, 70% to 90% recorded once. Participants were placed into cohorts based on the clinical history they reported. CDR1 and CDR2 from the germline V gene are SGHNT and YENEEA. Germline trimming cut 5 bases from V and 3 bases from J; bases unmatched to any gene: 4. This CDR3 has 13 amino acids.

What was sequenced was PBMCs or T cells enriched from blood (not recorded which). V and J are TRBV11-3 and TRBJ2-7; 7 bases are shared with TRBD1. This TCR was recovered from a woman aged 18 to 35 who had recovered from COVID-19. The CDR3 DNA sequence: TGTGCCAGCAGCAAAGGGACAGTCTACGAGCAGTACTTC. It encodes CASSKGTVYEQYF.